Listed below are T cell receptor beta chains from one sample, sequenced in a study of T cells after yellow fever vaccination. TCRdb redid the calling of the 5' RACE reads with MiXCR, one entry per CDR3 protein. Among 610,000 or so distinct CDR3 sequences listed, roughly an eighth were seen once. Source: PBMCs, taken on the day of the yellow fever booster vaccination. These receptors were obtained from a man in his thirties or forties who received the YFV17D yellow fever vaccine. CDR3s include the opening cysteine and the closing phenylalanine or tryptophan. D genes are given only for firm matches. Rows give clone size only sometimes, using once, few, many, or a class for an expanded clone.

abundance,d_gene,j_gene,v_gene,CDR3aa,CDR3nt
many,TRBD1,TRBJ1-2,TRBV4-1,CASSPRQGNYGYTF,TGCGCCAGCAGCCCTCGACAGGGGAACTATGGCTACACCTTC
.,TRBD1,TRBJ1-3,TRBV29-1,CSVDGTGAGNTIYF,TGCAGCGTTGACGGGACAGGGGCTGGAAACACCATATATTTT
many,TRBD2,TRBJ2-1,TRBV7-2,CASSFTSVPSSYNEQFF,TGTGCCAGCAGCTTCACTAGCGTTCCTAGCTCCTACAATGAGCAGTTCTTC
.,.,TRBJ1-1,TRBV12-3/TRBV12-4,CASRWGENTEAFF,TGTGCCAGCAGATGGGGGGAGAACACTGAAGCTTTCTTT
.,.,TRBJ2-1,TRBV28,CASSFYGGSYNEQFF,TGTGCCAGCAGTTTCTACGGGGGATCCTACAATGAGCAGTTCTTC
few,.,TRBJ2-3,TRBV7-8,CASSLRSGDPRDTQYF,TGTGCCAGCAGCTTACGATCAGGGGACCCCCGTGATACGCAGTATTTT
few,TRBD1,TRBJ1-6,TRBV15,CATSARDRGPYNSPLHF,TGTGCCACCAGCGCCCGGGACAGGGGGCCGTATAATTCACCCCTCCACTTT
few,TRBD2,TRBJ2-1,TRBV14,CASSQDPLAGPYNEQFF,TGTGCCAGCAGCCAAGATCCGCTAGCGGGACCTTACAATGAGCAGTTCTTC
few,TRBD1,TRBJ2-4,TRBV6-6,CASPSPPGQGAEVAKNIQYF,TGTGCCAGCCCCTCTCCCCCGGGACAGGGGGCAGAGGTGGCCAAAAACATTCAGTACTTC
few,.,TRBJ2-5,TRBV6-2/TRBV6-3,CASSYIGEAAQYF,TGTGCCAGCAGTTATATCGGGGAAGCGGCCCAGTACTTC
.,TRBD1,TRBJ2-3,TRBV7-9,CATGTGADTQYF,TGTGCCACAGGGACAGGCGCAGATACGCAGTATTTT
few,.,TRBJ1-2,TRBV4-3,CASSQATGTNYGYTF,TGCGCCAGCAGCCAAGCCACAGGGACAAACTATGGCTACACCTTC
few,.,TRBJ2-2,TRBV19,CASSTPRAPDRRSTGELFF,TGTGCCAGTAGTACCCCCCGGGCTCCTGATCGCAGGAGCACCGGGGAGCTGTTTTTT
.,TRBD1,TRBJ2-5,TRBV5-5,CASTTGIQETQYF,TGTGCCAGCACGACAGGGATCCAGGAGACCCAGTACTTC
few,.,TRBJ2-5,TRBV25-1,CASSGAWGQETQYF,TGTGCCAGCAGTGGGGCTTGGGGCCAAGAGACCCAGTACTTC
many,TRBD2,TRBJ2-7,TRBV7-8,CASSSRLAVEQYF,TGTGCCAGCAGCTCCAGACTAGCGGTCGAGCAGTACTTC
few,TRBD1,TRBJ1-1,TRBV7-2,CASSLVVTGGAVTEAFF,TGTGCCAGCAGCTTAGTGGTAACAGGGGGCGCGGTAACTGAAGCTTTCTTT
.,TRBD2,TRBJ2-7,TRBV20-1,CSATAGLAGWSSYEQYF,TGCAGTGCTACTGCCGGATTAGCGGGATGGAGCTCCTACGAGCAGTACTTC
few,TRBD1,TRBJ2-7,TRBV6-1,CASTSRGAGGEQYF,TGTGCCAGCACCTCCAGGGGCGCAGGGGGAGAGCAGTACTTC
.,TRBD2,TRBJ2-7,TRBV7-9,CASQKGLENEQYF,TGTGCCAGCCAAAAAGGACTAGAAAACGAGCAGTACTTC
few,.,TRBJ2-7,TRBV6-2/TRBV6-3,CASNNSPYEQYF,TGTGCCAGCAACAATTCCCCCTACGAGCAGTACTTC
few,TRBD1,TRBJ1-1,TRBV30,CAWSRDRGNTEAFF,TGTGCCTGGAGCCGGGACAGGGGGAACACTGAAGCTTTCTTT
.,.,TRBJ2-7,TRBV7-7,CASSLEGLPGEQYF,TGTGCCAGCAGCCTGGAGGGGTTGCCCGGCGAGCAGTACTTC
few,.,TRBJ2-1,TRBV5-4,CASSSGTEGYNEQFF,TGTGCCAGCAGCTCCGGGACCGAAGGCTACAATGAGCAGTTCTTC
.,TRBD2,TRBJ2-1,TRBV4-3,CASSQAGLAGRNEQFF,TGCGCCAGCAGCCAAGCTGGACTAGCGGGAAGGAATGAGCAGTTCTTC
.,.,TRBJ2-2,TRBV29-1,CSVESRPGELFF,TGCAGCGTTGAGAGCCGTCCCGGGGAGCTGTTTTTT